What follows are 29 T cell receptor beta chains derived from one specimen sequenced in a study of T-cell reconstitution after alpha-beta-depleted transplantation in children. Unique molecular identifiers tagged the TCRbeta library. TCRdb analysed the PCR reads with MiXCR anew, one entry per CDR3 protein. This table holds 350,000 to 400,000 distinct CDR3 sequences, about an eighth found once. The specimen comprised PBMCs, sampled from the stem cell graft. Source of these receptors: a human donor who donated a stem cell graft to a child with Fanconi anemia.

In its sample, this clonotype was seen many times. This rearrangement joins TRBV12-3 or TRBV12-4 to TRBJ1-6; 7 positions agree with TRBD1. Losses at the gene ends were 7 bases for V and 8 bases for J; bases not matched to a gene: 11. CDR3 length equals 15 residues. The chain's CDR3 is CASTRGRTGDSPLHF. CDR3 DNA sequence: TGTGCCAGCACCCGGGGTCGCACAGGGGATTCACCCCTCCACTTT.

This clonotype was recorded at least ten times. The chain has TRBV5-6 and TRBJ2-3; D ambiguous. Germline CDR1 and CDR2: SGHDT and YYEEEE. The CDR3 runs 12 residues. The V and J ends lost 2 bases and 4 bases respectively, with 5 bases between them. The CDR3 is CASSFSPDTQYF. CDR3 coding DNA: TGTGCCAGCAGCTTCTCCCCAGATACGCAGTATTTT.

This chain joins TRBV30 and TRBJ1-1; D is unclear. The germline gives CDR1 GTSNPN, CDR2 SVGIG (reference sequence). V was trimmed by 1 base and J by 4 bases, leaving 1 base between them. This CDR3 contains 10 residues. CDR3 bases: TGTGCCTGGAGTGGCACTGAAGCTTTCTTT. It yields the protein CAWSGTEAFF.

The chain has TRBV7-8 and TRBJ2-7; D not certain. The germline gives CDR1 SGHVS, CDR2 FQNEAQ. Trimming left V 5 bases short and J 0 bases short, with 8 bases between. This CDR3 region has 13 residues. The CDR3 DNA sequence: TGTGCCAGCAGCCCCGGTCCCTCCTACGAGCAGTACGTC. Translation gives CASSPGPSYEQYV.

V gene TRBV7-4 combines with J gene TRBJ2-1; 11 bases agree with TRBD2. CDR1 and CDR2 (germline): SGHVT, SQSDAQ. CDR3 length equals 14 residues. V lost 5 bases, J lost 9 bases, and 6 bases stayed unmatched. The CDR3 spells CASSVSGGAAEQFF. The DNA of the CDR3 is TGTGCCAGCAGCGTTAGCGGGGGGGCCGCTGAGCAGTTCTTC.

The table lists this clonotype with a few counts. The chain has TRBV7-9 and TRBJ1-1, with D possibly TRBD1 on 5 matching bases. Germline V CDR1 and CDR2: SEHNR, FQNEAQ (reference sequence). CDR3 length: 15 residues. Deletions cut 4 bases from V and 0 bases from J, with 12 bases between. For the CDR3, the DNA is TGTGCCAGCAGCTCCATTGGAGGGGTGAACACTGAAGCTTTCTTT. Its translation: CASSSIGGVNTEAFF.

This CDR3 reads CASSRETEYGYTF. The CDR3 DNA sequence: TGTGCCAGCAGTCGAGAGACAGAATATGGCTACACCTTC. The chain combines TRBV2 with TRBJ1-2, with D possibly matching TRBD1 (5 bases). The CDR3 loop spans 13 amino acids. V lost 5 bases, J lost 5 bases, and 12 bases lay in between. The germline V gene encodes CDR1 SNHLY and CDR2 FYNNEI.

This clonotype was detected many times. The chain joins TRBV7-2 to TRBJ2-5; D gene uncertain. The CDR3 extends over 14 amino acids. The V end lost 1 base, the J end lost 7 bases, and 13 bases lay between the germline ends. Germline-derived CDR1 and CDR2 are SGHTA and FQGNSA. The CDR3 DNA reads as TGTGCCAGCAGCTTAGTAGGGTTAAGGCGGACCCAGTACTTC. Translated, it gives CASSLVGLRRTQYF.

This chain joins TRBV15 and TRBJ2-5; tentative D call: TRBD1 (6 bases). Germline V gives CDR1 LNHNV, CDR2 YYDKDF (reference sequence). With 1 base removed from V and 1 base from J, the gap between germline ends came to 16 bases. The CDR3 spans 17 residues. Here the CDR3 DNA reads TGTGCCACCAGCAGAGTAACAGGGCCTTACCTCCAAGAGACCCAGTACTTC. This translates into CATSRVTGPYLQETQYF. Drawing the rest from reference TRBV15 and TRBJ2-5, the complete variable domain is DAMVIQNPRYQVTQFGKPVTLSCSQTLNHNVMYWYQQKSSQAPKLLFHYYDKDFNNEADTPDNFQSRRPNTSFCFLDIRSPGLGDTAMYLCATSRVTGPYLQETQYFGPGTRLLVL.

This clonotype was seen more than once but under ten times. The chain is built from TRBV6-2 or TRBV6-3 and TRBJ2-7, with D possibly TRBD2 on 6 matching bases. Germline CDR1 reads MNHEY; CDR2 reads SVGEGT. The CDR3 covers 14 residues. V was trimmed by 5 bases and J by 0 bases, leaving 11 bases between them. This chain's CDR3 is CASSPAGSSYEQYV. CDR3 sequence (DNA): TGTGCCAGCAGTCCGGCGGGGAGCTCCTACGAGCAGTACGTC.

V usage is TRBV2 and J usage is TRBJ1-1, with 7 bases that match TRBD1. V trimming: 3 bases; J trimming: 10 bases; junction bases outside the gene matches: 11. CDR1 and CDR2 from the germline V gene are SNHLY and FYNNEI. The CDR3 totals 14 residues. CDR3 protein: CASSDYRTGPSAFF. CDR3 bases: TGTGCCAGCAGTGATTATAGGACAGGCCCCTCAGCTTTCTTT.

This sequence joins TRBV5-1 and TRBJ2-2, with D tentatively TRBD2 (6 bases). The CDR3 is 14 amino acids. With 5 bases removed from V and 3 bases from J, the gap between germline ends came to 11 bases. The germline V gene encodes CDR1 SGHRS and CDR2 YFSETQ. CDR3 coding DNA: TGCGCCAGCAGTGCTAGCGAGTACACCGGGGAGCTGTTTTTT. Protein sequence: CASSASEYTGELFF.

The chain is built from TRBV5-1 and TRBJ2-5; D not resolved. The CDR3 is 13 amino acids. Trimming took 4 bases from V and 6 from J, leaving 13 bases between them. CDR1 is SGHRS, CDR2 YFSETQ, per germline. CDR3 in amino acids: CASSARTDQTQYF. The CDR3, as DNA: TGCGCCAGCAGCGCGAGGACCGACCAGACCCAGTACTTC.

This clonotype has ten or more counts. The rearrangement uses TRBV7-9 and TRBJ1-6; no firm D call. Germline assignment: CDR1 SEHNR and CDR2 FQNEAQ (reference sequence). Trimming removed 11 bases from V and 3 bases from J, with 14 bases in between. The CDR3 contains 14 residues. The CDR3, as DNA: TGTGCCGGCGGGGAGTACGGCTATAATTCACCCCTCCACTTT. Protein product: CAGGEYGYNSPLHF.

The gene calls are TRBV7-9 and TRBJ1-2; D call uncertain. The CDR3 is 14 residues long. V was clipped by 0 bases and J by 8 bases, with 13 bases between them. Germline values: CDR1 SEHNR, CDR2 FQNEAQ (reference sequence). The CDR3 here is CASSLAETSGGYTF. The CDR3 DNA sequence: TGTGCCAGCAGCTTAGCAGAGACGTCTGGCGGCTACACCTTC.

V usage is TRBV24-1 and J usage is TRBJ2-3, with D possibly matching TRBD2 (5 bases). Germline assignment: CDR1 KGHDR and CDR2 SFDVKD. The CDR3 covers 16 residues. Trimming stripped 2 bases from V and 6 bases from J, with 17 bases between. CDR3 bases: TGTGCCACCAGTGATTCCCGGAGCGGTCGTGGGGATACGCAGTATTTT. This codes for CATSDSRSGRGDTQYF.

The chain links TRBV25-1 to TRBJ2-3; perhaps D is TRBD1 or TRBD2 (5 bases each). Per the germline V gene, CDR1 is MGHDK and CDR2 is SYGVNS. The CDR3 is made up of 15 amino acids. V was clipped by 5 bases and J by 1 base, with 13 bases between them. The CDR3 protein is CASSQNSGRTDTQYF. As DNA, the CDR3 is TGTGCCAGCAGTCAAAACTCGGGGCGCACAGATACGCAGTATTTT.

This clonotype was picked up a small number of times. V is TRBV6-4 and J is TRBJ1-1; TRBD1 matches 9 bases. V gave up 6 bases and J gave up 7 bases; unmatched junction bases: 9. This CDR3 has 14 amino acids. Germline V lookup: CDR1 MRHNA, CDR2 SNTAGT. CDR3 residues: CASSVTGTGNEAFF. The CDR3 bases are TGTGCCAGCAGCGTGACCGGGACAGGGAATGAAGCTTTCTTT.

The V call is TRBV4-2, the J call TRBJ2-6; D uncertain. Trimming shortened V by 1 base and J by 3 bases, and 7 bases separated the two germline ends. The CDR3 loop spans 15 amino acids. Germline CDR1 is LGHNA and CDR2 is YNFKEQ. The CDR3 loop is CASSQVSSGANVLTF. DNA of the CDR3: TGTGCCAGCAGCCAAGTTTCCAGTGGGGCCAACGTCCTGACTTTC.

In its sample, this clonotype was seen a few times. The CDR3 reads CSVGEAVVDTQYF. The CDR3 coding sequence is TGCAGCGTTGGGGAGGCAGTGGTAGATACGCAGTATTTT. This chain joins TRBV29-1 and TRBJ2-3, with a tentative D call TRBD2 (6 bases). CDR1 SQVTM and CDR2 ANQGSEA come from the germline V gene. Trimming shortened V by 4 bases and J by 5 bases, and 13 bases separated the two germline ends. The CDR3 has 13 residues.

The chain couples TRBV28 to TRBJ1-1; TRBD1 matches 7 bases. Unmatched junction bases numbered 10, after V lost 6 bases and J lost 6 bases. CDR1 MDHEN and CDR2 SYDVKM come from the germline V gene. The CDR3 length is 14 residues. CDR3 DNA sequence: TGTGCCAGCAGGCCCTTCACAGGGGTGCCTGAAGCTTTCTTT. Amino acid sequence: CASRPFTGVPEAFF.

There are a few counts of this clonotype. The chain combines TRBV18 with TRBJ1-2; TRBD1 aligns across 9 bases. The CDR3 extends over 15 amino acids. Germline V gene sequence: CDR1 KGHSH, CDR2 LQKENI. With V trimmed by 8 bases and J by 1 base, 8 bases remained unmatched. The CDR3 here is CASKQQGARNYGYTF. Here the CDR3 DNA reads TGTGCCAGCAAACAACAGGGGGCGCGTAACTATGGCTACACCTTC.

V is TRBV15 and J is TRBJ1-3; no firm D call. V lost 4 bases, J lost 7 bases, and 11 bases lay in between. Germline CDR1 reads LNHNV; CDR2 reads YYDKDF (reference sequence). The CDR3 is 13 residues long. In DNA form, the CDR3 reads TGTGCCACCAGCATAAAGACGGGGAACACCATATATTTT. It is translated as CATSIKTGNTIYF.

V gene TRBV2 combines with J gene TRBJ2-2; D gene uncertain. The germline V and J ends were trimmed by 9 bases and 2 bases, with 13 bases remaining between them. This CDR3 is 14 amino acids long. Germline assignment: CDR1 SNHLY and CDR2 FYNNEI. CDR3 bases: TGTGCCAGTGGGTTTTTGGGCAACACCGGGGAGCTGTTTTTT. Translating gives CASGFLGNTGELFF.

This clonotype came up a few times. The rearrangement joins TRBV29-1 to TRBJ1-5, with D unclear. Per the germline V gene, CDR1 is SQVTM and CDR2 is ANQGSEA. The CDR3 sequence is 15 residues long. The V and J ends lost 4 bases and 1 base respectively, with 14 bases between them. The CDR3 DNA is TGCAGCGTTGGGGCCGGCCGGGGAAGCAATCAGCCCCAGCATTTT. Its protein product is CSVGAGRGSNQPQHF.

The rearrangement links TRBV5-1 to TRBJ1-5, with a possible D match to TRBD1 (6 bases). This CDR3 comprises 14 residues. V was clipped by 4 bases and J by 7 bases, with 15 bases between them. Germline V gene sequence: CDR1 SGHRS, CDR2 YFSETQ. In DNA, the CDR3 is TGCGCCAGCAGCATCGGGACATCGGGGCAGCCCCAGCATTTT. Its protein is CASSIGTSGQPQHF.

This clonotype was detected only a few times. The chain combines TRBV5-1 with TRBJ2-4; the D gene is possibly TRBD2 (5 bases). Trimming pared 0 bases from V and 6 bases from J, leaving 13 bases between. CDR3 length: 15 residues. CDR1 and CDR2 from the germline V gene are SGHRS and YFSETQ. CDR3 loop: CASSLVSDRGNIQYF. The CDR3 DNA reads TGCGCCAGCAGCTTGGTATCGGATCGGGGAAACATTCAGTACTTC.

This clonotype was counted at least ten times. The chain combines TRBV5-1 with TRBJ1-2; maybe TRBD1 (6 bases). There are 13 residues in the CDR3. Germline CDR1 and CDR2: SGHRS and YFSETQ. The V end was cut by 3 bases, the J end by 5 bases, with 11 bases between. DNA of the CDR3: TGCGCCAGCAGCTCGGCGGGGGCTTATGGCTACACCTTC. This sequence encodes CASSSAGAYGYTF.

This chain uses TRBV6-1 with TRBJ2-7; TRBD1 aligns across 7 bases. This CDR3 comprises 13 residues. J was trimmed by 6 bases and V by 6 bases; bases with no gene match: 8. Germline CDR1 MNHNS, CDR2 SASEGT. This CDR3 reads CASRTDRVGEQYF. The CDR3 DNA follows: TGTGCCAGCAGGACCGACAGGGTCGGCGAGCAGTACTTC.